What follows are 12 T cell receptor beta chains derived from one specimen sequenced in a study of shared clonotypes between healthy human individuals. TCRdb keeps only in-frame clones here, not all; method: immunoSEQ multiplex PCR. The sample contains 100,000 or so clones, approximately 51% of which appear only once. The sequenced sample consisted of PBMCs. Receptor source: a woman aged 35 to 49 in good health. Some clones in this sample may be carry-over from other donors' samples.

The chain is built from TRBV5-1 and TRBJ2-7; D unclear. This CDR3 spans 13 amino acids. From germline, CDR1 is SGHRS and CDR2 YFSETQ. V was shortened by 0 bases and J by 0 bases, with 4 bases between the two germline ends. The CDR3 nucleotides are TGCGCCAGCAGCTTGGCCCCCTCCTACGAGCAGTACTTC. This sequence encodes CASSLAPSYEQYF.

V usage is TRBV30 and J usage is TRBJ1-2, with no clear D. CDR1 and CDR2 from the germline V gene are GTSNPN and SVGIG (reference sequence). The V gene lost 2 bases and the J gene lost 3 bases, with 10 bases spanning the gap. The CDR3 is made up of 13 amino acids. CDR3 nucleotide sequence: TGTGCCTGGAGTCCCCGTGCGGACTATGGCTACACCTTC. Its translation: CAWSPRADYGYTF.

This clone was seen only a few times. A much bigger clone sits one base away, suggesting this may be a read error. The CDR3 loop reads CSAGRYVQYF. The CDR3 nucleotides are TGCAGTGCTGGGCGGTACGTGCAGTACTTC. This chain connects TRBV20-1 to TRBJ2-7; D gene uncertain. Germline loops: CDR1 DFQATT, CDR2 SNEGSKA (reference sequence). The CDR3 length is 10 residues.

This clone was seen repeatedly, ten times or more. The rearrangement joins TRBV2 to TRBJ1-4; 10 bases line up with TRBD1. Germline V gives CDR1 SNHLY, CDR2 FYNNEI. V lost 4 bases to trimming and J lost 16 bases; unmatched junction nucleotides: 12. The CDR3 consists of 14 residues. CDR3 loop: CASSADTGTGERFF. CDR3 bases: TGTGCCAGCAGTGCCGACACCGGGACAGGGGAGAGGTTTTTT.

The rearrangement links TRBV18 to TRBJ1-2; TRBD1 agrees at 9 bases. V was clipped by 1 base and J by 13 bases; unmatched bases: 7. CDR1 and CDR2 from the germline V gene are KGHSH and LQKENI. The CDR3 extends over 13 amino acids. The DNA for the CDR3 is TGTGCCAGCTCACCACTCCGGGACAGGGCTCCCACCTTC. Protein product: CASSPLRDRAPTF.

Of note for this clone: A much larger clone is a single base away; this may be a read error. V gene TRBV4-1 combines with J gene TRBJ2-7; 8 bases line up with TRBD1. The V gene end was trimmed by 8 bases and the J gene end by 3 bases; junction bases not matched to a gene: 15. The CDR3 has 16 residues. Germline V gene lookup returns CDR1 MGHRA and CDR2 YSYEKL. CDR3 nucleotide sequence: TGCGCCAGCGCCCTGCACGGTGAGACAGGGGTCTACGAGCAGTACTTC. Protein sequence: CASALHGETGVYEQYF.

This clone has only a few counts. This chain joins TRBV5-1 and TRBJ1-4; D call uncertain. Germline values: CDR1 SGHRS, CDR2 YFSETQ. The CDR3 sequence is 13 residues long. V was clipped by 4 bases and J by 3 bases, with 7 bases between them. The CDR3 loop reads CASSPGPNEKLFF. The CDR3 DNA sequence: TGCGCCAGCAGCCCAGGACCTAATGAAAAACTGTTTTTT.

The CDR3 region has the DNA TGTGCCAGCAGCTGGGCCGACTCTGGGGCCAACGTCCTGACTTTC. Amino acids: CASSWADSGANVLTF. V and J are TRBV25-1 and TRBJ2-6, with D hard to call. Germline V lookup: CDR1 MGHDK, CDR2 SYGVNS. The CDR3 covers 15 residues. Trimming took off 6 bases at V and 0 bases at J, with 9 bases between the two ends.

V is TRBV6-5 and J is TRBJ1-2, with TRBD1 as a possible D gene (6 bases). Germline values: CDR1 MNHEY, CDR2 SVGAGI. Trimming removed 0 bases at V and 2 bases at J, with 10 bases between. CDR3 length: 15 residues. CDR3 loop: CASSYSRGGNYGYTF. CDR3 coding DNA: TGTGCCAGCAGTTACTCGAGGGGGGGGAACTATGGCTACACCTTC.

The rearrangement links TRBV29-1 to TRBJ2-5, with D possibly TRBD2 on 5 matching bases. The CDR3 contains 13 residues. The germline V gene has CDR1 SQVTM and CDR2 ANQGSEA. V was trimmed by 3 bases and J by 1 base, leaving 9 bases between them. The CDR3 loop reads CSVEAGIQETQYF. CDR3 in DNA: TGCAGCGTTGAGGCCGGGATCCAAGAGACCCAGTACTTC. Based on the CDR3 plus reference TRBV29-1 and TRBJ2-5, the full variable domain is SAVISQKPSRDICQRGTSLTIQCQVDSQVTMMFWYRQQPGQSLTLIATANQGSEATYESGFVIDKFPISRPNLTFSTLTVSNMSPEDSSIYLCSVEAGIQETQYFGPGTRLLVL.

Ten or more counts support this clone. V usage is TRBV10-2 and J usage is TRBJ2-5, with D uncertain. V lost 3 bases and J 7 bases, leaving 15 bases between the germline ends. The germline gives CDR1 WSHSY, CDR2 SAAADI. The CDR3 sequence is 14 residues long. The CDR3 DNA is TGCGCCAGCAGTGACGACCGGCGAGATGGGACCCAGTACTTC. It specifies CASSDDRRDGTQYF.

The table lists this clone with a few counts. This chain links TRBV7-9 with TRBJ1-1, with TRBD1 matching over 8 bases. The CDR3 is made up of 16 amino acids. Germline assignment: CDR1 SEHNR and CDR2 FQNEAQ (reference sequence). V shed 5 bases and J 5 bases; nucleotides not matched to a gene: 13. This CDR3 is CASSQTLGQGRTEAFF. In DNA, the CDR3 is TGTGCCAGCAGCCAAACCCTAGGACAGGGCCGAACTGAAGCTTTCTTT.